A single sample gave rise to the 10 T cell receptor beta chains below, sequenced in a study of shared clonotypes between healthy human individuals. Data came from immunoSEQ multiplex PCR; TCRdb stores just in-frame clones and leaves some out. The sample has about 300,000 clones, less than 85% seen once; the top ten hold 10%. The specimen sequenced was memory CD4+ T cells sorted from blood. Subset defined: CD45RA-negative fraction. The receptors shown here come from a man aged 25 to 45 in good health.

The CDR3 region has the DNA TGTGCCATCAGTGAGTTAGGGGAGGCGGTCACAGATACGCAGTATTTT. Protein sequence: CAISELGEAVTDTQYF. The chain is built from TRBV10-3 and TRBJ2-3; a weak D match, TRBD2 (6 bases). With 1 base removed from V and 2 bases from J, the gap between germline ends came to 13 bases. Germline values: CDR1 ENHRY, CDR2 SYGVKD. This CDR3 contains 16 residues.

The J gene is TRBJ1-2, the V gene TRBV9, with TRBD1 identical over 8 bases. The germline gives CDR1 SGDLS, CDR2 YYNGEE. This CDR3 spans 12 amino acids. V was pared by 3 bases and J by 10 bases, with 5 bases of the junction left unmatched. CDR3 sequence reads: CASSAGQDLYTF. CDR3 coding DNA: TGTGCCAGCAGCGCGGGACAGGACCTCTACACCTTC.

V usage is TRBV7-2 and J usage is TRBJ2-5; 8 positions agree with TRBD1. Germline V gene lookup returns CDR1 SGHTA and CDR2 FQGNSA. The CDR3 extends over 15 amino acids. J was trimmed by 2 bases and V by 6 bases; bases with no gene match: 8. For the CDR3, the DNA is TGTGCCAGCAGGAGGGACAGGTTCAATCAAGAGACCCAGTACTTC. Its translation: CASRRDRFNQETQYF.

This chain links TRBV9 with TRBJ2-5; D is ambiguous. V shed 0 bases and J shed 6 bases, with 12 bases lying between them. The CDR3 totals 14 residues. The germline V gene has CDR1 SGDLS and CDR2 YYNGEE. CDR3 nucleotides: TGTGCCAGCAGCGTAGTCGGCGCATCACAGACCCAGTACTTC. Its translation is CASSVVGASQTQYF. The full variable domain, completed using reference TRBV9 and TRBJ2-5, is DSGVTQTPKHLITATGQRVTLRCSPRSGDLSVYWYQQSLDQGLQFLIQYYNGEERAKGNILERFSAQQFPDLHSELNLSSLELGDSALYFCASSVVGASQTQYFGPGTRLLVL.

The rearrangement joins TRBV5-4 to TRBJ1-2, with TRBD1 matching 8 bases. The V segment lost 7 bases and the J segment 3 bases; nucleotides outside the gene matches: 11. Germline lookup yields CDR1 SGHNT and CDR2 YYREEE (reference sequence). The CDR3 spans 15 residues. The CDR3 region has the DNA TGTGCCAGCGGAACGGCAGGGGGCCACGACTATGGCTACACCTTC. Protein sequence: CASGTAGGHDYGYTF. The variable domain in full, completed from reference TRBV5-4 and TRBJ1-2, reads ETGVTQSPTHLIKTRGQQVTLRCSSQSGHNTVSWYQQALGQGPQFIFQYYREEENGRGNFPPRFSGLQFPNYSSELNVNALELDDSALYLCASGTAGGHDYGYTFGSGTRLTVV.

The table lists this clone with many counts. The chain links TRBV2 to TRBJ1-2; D remains unclear. The CDR3 loop spans 13 amino acids. Germline V gene sequence: CDR1 SNHLY, CDR2 FYNNEI. V dropped 4 bases and J dropped 4 bases, with 10 bases sitting between them. The CDR3 nucleotides are TGTGCCAGCAGTGTAGGCAGCGTCTATGGCTACACCTTC. Its translation is CASSVGSVYGYTF.

The chain combines TRBV4-3 with TRBJ2-5; 10 bases are a match to TRBD2. Germline-derived CDR1 and CDR2 are LGHNA and YSLEER. V trimming: 4 bases; J trimming: 5 bases; junction bases outside the gene matches: 7. The CDR3 contains 15 residues. CDR3 region: CASSRISGRWETQYF. CDR3 sequence (DNA): TGCGCCAGCAGCCGGATTAGCGGGAGGTGGGAGACCCAGTACTTC.

The chain combines TRBV5-4 with TRBJ1-1; D uncertain. Germline CDR1 is SGHNT and CDR2 is YYREEE (reference sequence). Trimming removed 0 bases at V and 3 bases at J, with 9 bases between. This CDR3 is built from 14 residues. The CDR3 DNA follows: TGTGCCAGCAGCTTGGAGACGGGTGACACTGAAGCTTTCTTT. This sequence encodes CASSLETGDTEAFF.

V is TRBV5-1 and J is TRBJ1-3; D gene ambiguous. V lost 4 bases and J lost 3, with 11 bases in between. The CDR3 loop spans 14 amino acids. Germline V gives CDR1 SGHRS, CDR2 YFSETQ. The CDR3 bases are TGCGCCAGCAGCGATGATAGAGGTGGAAACACCATATATTTT. It specifies CASSDDRGGNTIYF.

J is TRBJ2-1 and V is TRBV10-3; D tentatively fits TRBD1 or TRBD2 (5 bases each). Germline assignment: CDR1 ENHRY and CDR2 SYGVKD. This CDR3 contains 14 residues. Trimming removed 7 bases at V and 9 bases at J, with 19 bases between. CDR3 in DNA: TGTGCCATCAAGGGGCTGGGCCTAGAGGGTGAGCAGTTCTTC. This codes for CAIKGLGLEGEQFF.